This T cell receptor beta chain was observed in a study of cytomegalovirus exposure and HLA in healthy donors. Overall study findings and caveats: CMV serostatus was the sole immune exposure information available. Reported results showed that the classifier diagnosed cytomegalovirus status with high specificity and sensitivity.

Use of 60 Vbeta and 13 Jbeta primers characterized the PCR. Profiling relied on immunoSEQ multiplex PCR, and the TCRdb table lists in-frame clones only, not all of them. The sample includes more than 100,000 clones, 75% to 90% of them seen just once. As concerns this clone: Its antigen is undetermined.

CDR1 is MNHEY and CDR2 is SVGAGI in the germline V gene. V lost 2 bases to trimming and J lost 3 bases; unmatched junction nucleotides: 6. This CDR3 region has 16 residues. V usage is TRBV6-5 and J usage is TRBJ2-3; TRBD2 aligns across 9 bases. The TCR sequence derives from a man aged 30 to 39 in good health and CMV-seronegative. Material: PBMCs. This CDR3 is CASSYAAGGLTDTQYF. The CDR3, as DNA: TGTGCCAGCAGTTACGCCGCGGGGGGGCTTACAGATACGCAGTATTTT.